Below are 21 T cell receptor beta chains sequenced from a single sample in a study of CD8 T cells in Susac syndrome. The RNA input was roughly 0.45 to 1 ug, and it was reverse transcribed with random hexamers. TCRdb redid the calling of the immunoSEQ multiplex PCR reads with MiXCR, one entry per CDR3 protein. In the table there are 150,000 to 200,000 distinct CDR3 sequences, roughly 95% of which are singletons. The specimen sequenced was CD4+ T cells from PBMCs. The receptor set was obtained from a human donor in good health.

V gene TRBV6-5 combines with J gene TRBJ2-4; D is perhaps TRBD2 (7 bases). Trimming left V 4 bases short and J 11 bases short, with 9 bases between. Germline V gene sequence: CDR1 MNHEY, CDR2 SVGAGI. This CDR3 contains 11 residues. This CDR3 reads CASSWEGVQYF. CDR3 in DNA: TGTGCCAGCAGTTGGGAGGGGGTTCAGTACTTC.

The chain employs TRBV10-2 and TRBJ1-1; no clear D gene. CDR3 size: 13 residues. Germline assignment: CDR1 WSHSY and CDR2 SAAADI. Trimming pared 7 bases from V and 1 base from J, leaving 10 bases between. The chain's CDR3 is CASTLRANTEAFF. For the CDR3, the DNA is TGCGCCAGCACCTTGCGGGCGAACACTGAAGCTTTCTTT.

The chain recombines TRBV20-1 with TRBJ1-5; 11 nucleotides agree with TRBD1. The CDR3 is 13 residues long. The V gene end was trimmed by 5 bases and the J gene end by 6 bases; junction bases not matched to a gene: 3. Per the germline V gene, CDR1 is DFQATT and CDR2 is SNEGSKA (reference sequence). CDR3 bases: TGCAGTGCTGGCGGGACAGGGGGTCAGCCCCAGCATTTT. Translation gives CSAGGTGGQPQHF.

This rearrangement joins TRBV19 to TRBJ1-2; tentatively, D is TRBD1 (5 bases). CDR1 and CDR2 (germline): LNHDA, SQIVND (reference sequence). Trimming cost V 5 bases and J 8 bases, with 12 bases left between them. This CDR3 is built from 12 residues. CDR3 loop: CASSDDSWGYTF. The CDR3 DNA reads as TGTGCCAGTAGTGACGACAGTTGGGGCTACACCTTC.

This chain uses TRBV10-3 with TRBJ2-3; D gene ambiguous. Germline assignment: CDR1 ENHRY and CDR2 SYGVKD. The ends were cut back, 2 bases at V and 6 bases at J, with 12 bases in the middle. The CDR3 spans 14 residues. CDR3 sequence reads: CAISEGLPTDTQYF. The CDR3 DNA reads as TGTGCCATCAGTGAGGGCCTCCCTACCGATACGCAGTATTTT.

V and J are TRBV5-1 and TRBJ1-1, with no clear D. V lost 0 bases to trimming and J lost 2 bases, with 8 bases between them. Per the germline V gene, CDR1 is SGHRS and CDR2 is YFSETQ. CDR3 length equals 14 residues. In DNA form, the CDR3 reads TGCGCCAGCAGCTTGGTGGCAGCTAACACTGAAGCTTTCTTT. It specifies CASSLVAANTEAFF.

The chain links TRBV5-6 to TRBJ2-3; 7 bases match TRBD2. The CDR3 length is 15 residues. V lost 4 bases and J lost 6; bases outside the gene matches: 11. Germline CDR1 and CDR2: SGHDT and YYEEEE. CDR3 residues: CASSALAGVSDTQYF. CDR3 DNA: TGTGCCAGCAGCGCCTTGGCGGGGGTGTCCGATACGCAGTATTTT.

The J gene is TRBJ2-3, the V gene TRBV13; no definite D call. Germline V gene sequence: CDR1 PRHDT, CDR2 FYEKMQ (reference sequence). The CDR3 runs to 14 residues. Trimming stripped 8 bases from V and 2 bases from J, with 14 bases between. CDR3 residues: CASSLIGNTDTQYF. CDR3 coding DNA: TGTGCCAGCTCCCTAATTGGGAACACAGATACGCAGTATTTT.

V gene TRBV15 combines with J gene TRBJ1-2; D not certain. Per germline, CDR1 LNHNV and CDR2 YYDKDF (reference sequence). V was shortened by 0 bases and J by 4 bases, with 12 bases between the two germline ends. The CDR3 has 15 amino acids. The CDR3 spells CATSRDSPRLYGYTF. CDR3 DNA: TGTGCCACCAGCAGAGATTCCCCTCGCCTCTATGGCTACACCTTC.

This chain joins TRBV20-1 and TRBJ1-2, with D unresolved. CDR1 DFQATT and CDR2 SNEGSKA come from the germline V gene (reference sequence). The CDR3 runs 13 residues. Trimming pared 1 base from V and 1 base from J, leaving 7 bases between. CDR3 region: CSARAPDNYGYTF. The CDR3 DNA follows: TGCAGTGCTAGAGCCCCAGATAACTATGGCTACACCTTC.

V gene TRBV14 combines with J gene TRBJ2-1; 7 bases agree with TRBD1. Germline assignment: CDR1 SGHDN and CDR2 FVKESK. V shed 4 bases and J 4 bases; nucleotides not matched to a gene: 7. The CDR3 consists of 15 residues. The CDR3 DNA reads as TGTGCCAGCAGCCTTGACAGGGCGAGATACAATGAGCAGTTCTTC. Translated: CASSLDRARYNEQFF. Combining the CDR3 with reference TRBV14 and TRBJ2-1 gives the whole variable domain EAGVTQFPSHSVIEKGQTVTLRCDPISGHDNLYWYRRVMGKEIKFLLHFVKESKQDESGMPNNRFLAERTGGTYSTLKVQPAELEDSGVYFCASSLDRARYNEQFFGPGTRLTVL.

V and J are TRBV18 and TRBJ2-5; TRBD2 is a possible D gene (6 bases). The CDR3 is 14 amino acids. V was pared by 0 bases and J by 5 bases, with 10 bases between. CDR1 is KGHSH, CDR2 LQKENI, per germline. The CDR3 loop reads CASSPPSSVETQYF. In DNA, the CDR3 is TGTGCCAGCTCACCACCTTCTAGCGTGGAGACCCAGTACTTC. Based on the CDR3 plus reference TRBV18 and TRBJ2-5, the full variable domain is NAGVMQNPRHLVRRRGQEARLRCSPMKGHSHVYWYRQLPEEGLKFMVYLQKENIIDESGMPKERFSAEFPKEGPSILRIQQVVRGDSAAYFCASSPPSSVETQYFGPGTRLLVL.

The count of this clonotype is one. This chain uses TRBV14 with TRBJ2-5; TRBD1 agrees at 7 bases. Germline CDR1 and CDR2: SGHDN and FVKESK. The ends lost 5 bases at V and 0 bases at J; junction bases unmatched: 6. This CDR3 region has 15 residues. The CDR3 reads CASSTRDRDQETQYF. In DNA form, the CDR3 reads TGTGCCAGCAGCACCCGGGACAGAGACCAAGAGACCCAGTACTTC.

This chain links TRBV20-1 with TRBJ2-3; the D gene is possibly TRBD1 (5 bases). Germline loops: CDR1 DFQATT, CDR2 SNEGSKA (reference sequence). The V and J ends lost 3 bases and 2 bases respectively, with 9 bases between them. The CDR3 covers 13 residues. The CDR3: CSASAGITDTQYF. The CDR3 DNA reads TGCAGTGCTAGTGCAGGGATCACAGATACGCAGTATTTT.

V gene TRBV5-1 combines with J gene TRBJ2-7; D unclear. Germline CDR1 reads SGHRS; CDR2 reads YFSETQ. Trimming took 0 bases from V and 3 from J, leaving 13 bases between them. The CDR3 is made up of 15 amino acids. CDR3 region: CASSLGAADDYEQYF. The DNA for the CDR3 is TGCGCCAGCAGCTTGGGGGCGGCCGACGACTACGAGCAGTACTTC.

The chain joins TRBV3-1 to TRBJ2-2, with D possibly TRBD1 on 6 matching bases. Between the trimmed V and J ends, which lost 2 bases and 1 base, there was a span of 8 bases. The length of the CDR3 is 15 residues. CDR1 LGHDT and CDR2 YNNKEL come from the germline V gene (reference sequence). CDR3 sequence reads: CASSQTTGNTGELFF. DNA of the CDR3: TGTGCCAGCAGCCAAACGACAGGGAACACCGGGGAGCTGTTTTTT.

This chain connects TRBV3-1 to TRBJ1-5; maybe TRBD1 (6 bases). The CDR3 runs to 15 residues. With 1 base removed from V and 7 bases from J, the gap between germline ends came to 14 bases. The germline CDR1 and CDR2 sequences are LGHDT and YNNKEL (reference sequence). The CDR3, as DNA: TGTGCCAGCAGCCAAGGCCCGGGGGCAGGCCAGCCCCAGCATTTT. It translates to CASSQGPGAGQPQHF.

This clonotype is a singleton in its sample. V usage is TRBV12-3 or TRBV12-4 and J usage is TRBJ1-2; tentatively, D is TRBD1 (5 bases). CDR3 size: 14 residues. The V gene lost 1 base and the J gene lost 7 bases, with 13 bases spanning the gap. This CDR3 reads CASSLVSGPSGYTF. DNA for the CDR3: TGTGCCAGCAGTTTAGTATCGGGGCCCTCTGGCTACACCTTC.

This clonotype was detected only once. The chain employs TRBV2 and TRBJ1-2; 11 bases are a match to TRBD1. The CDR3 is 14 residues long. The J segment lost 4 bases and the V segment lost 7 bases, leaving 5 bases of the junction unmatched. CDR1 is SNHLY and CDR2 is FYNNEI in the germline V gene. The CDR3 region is CASTGQGASYGYTF. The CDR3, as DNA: TGTGCCAGCACCGGACAGGGGGCGAGCTATGGCTACACCTTC.

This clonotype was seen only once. CDR3 sequence reads: CASSSPGQGYEQYF. CDR3 sequence (DNA): TGTGCCAGCAGTTCACCAGGACAGGGGTACGAGCAGTACTTC. This chain joins TRBV28 and TRBJ2-7, with 9 bases identical to TRBD1. Germline loops: CDR1 MDHEN, CDR2 SYDVKM. The V gene end was trimmed by 4 bases and the J gene end by 4 bases; junction bases not matched to a gene: 5. This CDR3 has 14 residues.

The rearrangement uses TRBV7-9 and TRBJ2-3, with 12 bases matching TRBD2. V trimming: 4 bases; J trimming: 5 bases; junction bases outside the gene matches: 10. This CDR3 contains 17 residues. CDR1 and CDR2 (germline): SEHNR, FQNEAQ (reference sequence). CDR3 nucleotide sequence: TGTGCCAGCAGCTCTCCTAGCGGGGGGGCCTGGCAAGATACGCAGTATTTT. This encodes CASSSPSGGAWQDTQYF.